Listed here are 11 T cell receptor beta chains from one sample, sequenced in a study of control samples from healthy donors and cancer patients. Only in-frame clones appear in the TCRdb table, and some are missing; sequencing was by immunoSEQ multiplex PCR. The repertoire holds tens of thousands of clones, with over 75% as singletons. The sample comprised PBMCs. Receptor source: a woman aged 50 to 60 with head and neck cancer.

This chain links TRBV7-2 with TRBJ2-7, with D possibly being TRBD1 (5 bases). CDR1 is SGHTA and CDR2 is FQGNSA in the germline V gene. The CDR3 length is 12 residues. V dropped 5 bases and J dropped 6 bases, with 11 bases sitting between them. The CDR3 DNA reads TGTGCCAGCAGCAGCAGGGTTTCCGAGCAGTACTTC. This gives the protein CASSSRVSEQYF. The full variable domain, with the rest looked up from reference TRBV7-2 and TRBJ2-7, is GAGVSQSPSNKVTEKGKDVELRCDPISGHTALYWYRQSLGQGLEFLIYFQGNSAPDKSGLPSDRFSAERTGGSVSTLTIQRTQQEDSAVYLCASSSRVSEQYFGPGTRLTVT.

In nucleotides, the CDR3 is TGTGCCATCAGAGAGACAGGGGCATACTACGAGCAGTACTTC. Its translation is CAIRETGAYYEQYF. This chain joins TRBV10-3 and TRBJ2-7, with TRBD1 identical over 8 bases. CDR1 is ENHRY and CDR2 is SYGVKD in the germline V gene. The junction had 7 bases not matched to a gene; V was cut back by 6 bases and J by 3 bases. The CDR3 consists of 14 residues.

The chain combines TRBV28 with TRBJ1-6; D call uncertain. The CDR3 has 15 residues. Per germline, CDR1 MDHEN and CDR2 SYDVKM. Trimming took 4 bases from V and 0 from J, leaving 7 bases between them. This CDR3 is CASSSDTSYNSPLHF. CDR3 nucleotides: TGTGCCAGCAGTTCCGACACCTCCTATAATTCACCCCTCCACTTT.

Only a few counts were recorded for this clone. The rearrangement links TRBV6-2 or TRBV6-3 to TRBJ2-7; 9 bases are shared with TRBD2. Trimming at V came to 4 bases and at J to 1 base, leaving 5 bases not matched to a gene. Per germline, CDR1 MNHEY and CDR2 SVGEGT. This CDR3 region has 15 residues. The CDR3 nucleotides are TGTGCCAGCAGTTCCAGCGGGGGGCCTTCCTACGAGCAGTACTTC. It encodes CASSSSGGPSYEQYF.

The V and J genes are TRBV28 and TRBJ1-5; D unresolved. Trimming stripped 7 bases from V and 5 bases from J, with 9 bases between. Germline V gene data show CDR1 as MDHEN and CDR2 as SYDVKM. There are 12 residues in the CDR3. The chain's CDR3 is CASTSGDQPQHF. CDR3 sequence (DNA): TGTGCCAGCACCTCCGGTGATCAGCCCCAGCATTTT.

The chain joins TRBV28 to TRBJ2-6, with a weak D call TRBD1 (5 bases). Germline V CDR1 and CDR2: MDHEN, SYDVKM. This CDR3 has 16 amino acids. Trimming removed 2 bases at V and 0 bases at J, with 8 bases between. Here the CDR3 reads CASSLTGDSGANVLTF. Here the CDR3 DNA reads TGTGCCAGCAGTTTAACAGGAGACTCTGGGGCCAACGTCCTGACTTTC.

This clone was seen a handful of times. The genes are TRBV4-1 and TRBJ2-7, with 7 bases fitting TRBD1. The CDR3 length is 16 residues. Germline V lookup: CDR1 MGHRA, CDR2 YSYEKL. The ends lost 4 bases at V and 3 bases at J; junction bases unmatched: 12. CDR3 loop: CASSPAATGTHYEQYF. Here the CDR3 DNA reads TGCGCCAGCAGCCCTGCTGCGACAGGGACACACTACGAGCAGTACTTC.

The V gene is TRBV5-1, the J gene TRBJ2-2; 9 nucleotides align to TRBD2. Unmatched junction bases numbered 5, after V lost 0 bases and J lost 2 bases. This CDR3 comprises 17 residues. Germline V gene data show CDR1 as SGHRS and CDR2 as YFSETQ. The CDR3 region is CASSLEPAGGNTGELFF. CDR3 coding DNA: TGCGCCAGCAGCTTGGAACCAGCGGGGGGCAACACCGGGGAGCTGTTTTTT.

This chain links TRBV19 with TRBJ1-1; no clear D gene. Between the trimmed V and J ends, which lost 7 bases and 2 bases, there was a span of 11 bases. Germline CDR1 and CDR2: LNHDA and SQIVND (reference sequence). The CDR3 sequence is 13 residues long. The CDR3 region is CASNDDGNTEAFF. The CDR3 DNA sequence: TGTGCCAGTAACGATGACGGAAACACTGAAGCTTTCTTT.

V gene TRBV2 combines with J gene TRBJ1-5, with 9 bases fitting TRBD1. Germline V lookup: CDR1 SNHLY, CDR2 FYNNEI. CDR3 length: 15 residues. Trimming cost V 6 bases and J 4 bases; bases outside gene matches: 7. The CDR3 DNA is TGTGCCAGCAGCCCCACAGGGGGCCCGAATCAGCCCCAGCATTTT. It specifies CASSPTGGPNQPQHF.

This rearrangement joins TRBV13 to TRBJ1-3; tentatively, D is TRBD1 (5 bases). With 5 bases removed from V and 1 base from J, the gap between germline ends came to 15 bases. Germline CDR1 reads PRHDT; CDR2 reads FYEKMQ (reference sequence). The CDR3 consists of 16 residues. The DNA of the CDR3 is TGTGCCAGCAGCCCAGGGCAAGGGATGTCTGGAAACACCATATATTTT. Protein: CASSPGQGMSGNTIYF.